This is a list of T cell receptor beta chains from one sample in a study of blood T cell repertoires in COVID-19. Sequencing used immunoSEQ multiplex PCR; TCRdb keeps in-frame clones, though not all of them. The sample carries about 80,000 clones, about 91% recorded once. The specimen sequenced was peripheral blood. The receptor set was obtained from a woman older than 75 with acute or convalescent COVID-19. The conserved cysteine and the conserved F or W are not part of the CDR3 here. The order of the fields is J gene, V gene, CDR3 length, D gene, CDR3 protein. The D gene is left open where the match is weak.

j_gene: TRBJ1-2; v_gene: TRBV7-9; len: 15; d_gene: TRBD1; CDR3aa: ASSFGRRDRGTYGYT
j_gene: TRBJ1-3; v_gene: TRBV10-2; len: 14; d_gene: .; CDR3aa: ASSARHTLSGNTIY
j_gene: TRBJ2-7; v_gene: TRBV15; len: 12; d_gene: .; CDR3aa: ATSRRGKTGEQY
j_gene: TRBJ2-5; v_gene: TRBV3-1/TRBV3-2; len: 11; d_gene: TRBD2; CDR3aa: ASSQDRGLAEY
j_gene: TRBJ2-7; v_gene: TRBV29-1; len: 13; d_gene: .; CDR3aa: SATTRTVRTYEQY
j_gene: TRBJ2-1; v_gene: TRBV11-3; len: 14; d_gene: TRBD2; CDR3aa: ASSLGRGGLIGEQF
j_gene: TRBJ1-2; v_gene: TRBV5-6; len: 10; d_gene: .; CDR3aa: ASRGRGYGYT
j_gene: TRBJ1-1; v_gene: TRBV5-1; len: 12; d_gene: TRBD1; CDR3aa: ASSLEGGTGEAF
j_gene: TRBJ1-2; v_gene: TRBV2; len: 11; d_gene: .; CDR3aa: ASLWGGGYGYT
j_gene: TRBJ2-5; v_gene: TRBV13; len: 15; d_gene: TRBD2; CDR3aa: ASSSLWTSGTQETQY
j_gene: TRBJ1-2; v_gene: TRBV6-5; len: 12; d_gene: TRBD1; CDR3aa: ASRLGQGVDGYT
j_gene: TRBJ1-2; v_gene: TRBV7-9; len: 12; d_gene: .; CDR3aa: ASSYPGTYYGYT
j_gene: TRBJ2-2; v_gene: TRBV27; len: 9; d_gene: .; CDR3aa: ASSLLGELF
j_gene: TRBJ1-2; v_gene: TRBV18; len: 11; d_gene: TRBD1; CDR3aa: ASSQGQLYGYT
j_gene: TRBJ2-7; v_gene: TRBV7-8; len: 13; d_gene: TRBD1; CDR3aa: ASRPHRDRGYEQY
j_gene: TRBJ1-6; v_gene: TRBV4-3; len: 11; d_gene: .; CDR3aa: ASSQAIWSPLH
j_gene: TRBJ1-1; v_gene: TRBV7-9; len: 13; d_gene: .; CDR3aa: ASSSKEGENTEAF
j_gene: TRBJ1-5; v_gene: TRBV6-2/TRBV6-3; len: 12; d_gene: .; CDR3aa: ASSYSGSNQPQH
j_gene: TRBJ1-1; v_gene: TRBV5-1; len: 13; d_gene: .; CDR3aa: ASSEQGILNTEAF
j_gene: TRBJ2-7; v_gene: TRBV27; len: 10; d_gene: TRBD1; CDR3aa: ASRGGGYEQY
j_gene: TRBJ2-7; v_gene: TRBV3-1/TRBV3-2; len: 11; d_gene: .; CDR3aa: ASSRQASYEQY
j_gene: TRBJ2-5; v_gene: TRBV18; len: 13; d_gene: .; CDR3aa: ASSPEKGVKETQY
j_gene: TRBJ1-2; v_gene: TRBV7-8; len: 11; d_gene: .; CDR3aa: ASSLRVGYGYT
j_gene: TRBJ1-2; v_gene: TRBV14; len: 13; d_gene: TRBD1; CDR3aa: ASSQDWGQGDGYT
j_gene: TRBJ1-2; v_gene: TRBV12-5; len: 11; d_gene: .; CDR3aa: ASGLGHGGGYT
j_gene: TRBJ1-4; v_gene: TRBV9; len: 10; d_gene: TRBD1; CDR3aa: ASSAPGTGLV
j_gene: TRBJ2-2; v_gene: TRBV6-1; len: 13; d_gene: TRBD1; CDR3aa: ASSDQTGFDGELF
j_gene: TRBJ2-7; v_gene: TRBV4-2; len: 13; d_gene: .; CDR3aa: ASSQDTGRDYEQY
j_gene: TRBJ1-1; v_gene: TRBV4-1; len: 13; d_gene: .; CDR3aa: ASSFTGLGNTEAF
j_gene: TRBJ1-5; v_gene: TRBV30; len: 15; d_gene: .; CDR3aa: AWSVLGRPRGNQPQH
j_gene: TRBJ2-7; v_gene: TRBV6-5; len: 12; d_gene: TRBD2; CDR3aa: ASSRRGDSYEQY
j_gene: TRBJ2-3; v_gene: TRBV7-3; len: 13; d_gene: TRBD2; CDR3aa: ASSPSGGYTDTQY
j_gene: TRBJ1-2; v_gene: TRBV6-2/TRBV6-3; len: 9; d_gene: .; CDR3aa: ASSPRDGYT
j_gene: TRBJ2-7; v_gene: TRBV5-8; len: 12; d_gene: TRBD1; CDR3aa: ASSSDRGRYEQY
j_gene: TRBJ1-4; v_gene: TRBV21-1; len: 14; d_gene: .; CDR3aa: ASSRSDRSGGEKLF
j_gene: TRBJ1-1; v_gene: TRBV18; len: 13; d_gene: TRBD1; CDR3aa: ASSATGQGDTEAF
j_gene: TRBJ1-1; v_gene: TRBV7-9; len: 15; d_gene: .; CDR3aa: ASSFGGGGGLNTEAF
j_gene: TRBJ1-2; v_gene: TRBV18; len: 13; d_gene: .; CDR3aa: ASSQGRGSDYGYT
j_gene: TRBJ1-5; v_gene: TRBV5-1; len: 13; d_gene: .; CDR3aa: ASSFTGEGNQPQH
j_gene: TRBJ1-1; v_gene: TRBV2; len: 12; d_gene: TRBD1; CDR3aa: ASSRQGGDTEAF
j_gene: TRBJ1-1; v_gene: TRBV9; len: 11; d_gene: .; CDR3aa: ASSAQTRTEAF
j_gene: TRBJ1-2; v_gene: TRBV18; len: 12; d_gene: .; CDR3aa: ASSPGDKSYGYT
j_gene: TRBJ1-5; v_gene: TRBV19; len: 12; d_gene: .; CDR3aa: ASKGRSRDQPQH
j_gene: TRBJ1-5; v_gene: TRBV3-1/TRBV3-2; len: 13; d_gene: .; CDR3aa: ASSPDSGNNQPQH
j_gene: TRBJ1-2; v_gene: TRBV3-1/TRBV3-2; len: 15; d_gene: TRBD1; CDR3aa: ASSQDGTGGAWDGYT
j_gene: TRBJ1-1; v_gene: TRBV5-6; len: 15; d_gene: .; CDR3aa: ASSYTGYRLVNTEAF
j_gene: TRBJ2-2; v_gene: TRBV10-3; len: 15; d_gene: .; CDR3aa: AISESRGLANTGELF
j_gene: TRBJ2-2; v_gene: TRBV5-1; len: 13; d_gene: .; CDR3aa: ASSPVGSAAGELF
j_gene: TRBJ2-1; v_gene: TRBV7-2; len: 12; d_gene: .; CDR3aa: ASSPLRGGNEQF
j_gene: TRBJ1-2; v_gene: TRBV5-4; len: 13; d_gene: .; CDR3aa: ASSLVRSGVGGYT
j_gene: TRBJ1-2; v_gene: TRBV5-5; len: 12; d_gene: TRBD1; CDR3aa: ASNPGQGVYGYT
j_gene: TRBJ2-1; v_gene: TRBV18; len: 15; d_gene: .; CDR3aa: ASSPLGGRIADNEQF
j_gene: TRBJ2-3; v_gene: TRBV6-5; len: 13; d_gene: TRBD2; CDR3aa: ASSHRLAGGDTQY
j_gene: TRBJ2-1; v_gene: TRBV25-1; len: 12; d_gene: TRBD1; CDR3aa: ASNRDSPYNEQF
j_gene: TRBJ2-1; v_gene: TRBV9; len: 11; d_gene: TRBD1; CDR3aa: ASSVVGDRGLF
j_gene: TRBJ2-7; v_gene: TRBV7-9; len: 15; d_gene: TRBD2; CDR3aa: ASSPPVSGRASGEQY
j_gene: TRBJ2-6; v_gene: TRBV27; len: 14; d_gene: .; CDR3aa: ASSLVPGAGANVLT
j_gene: TRBJ1-4; v_gene: TRBV6-2/TRBV6-3; len: 12; d_gene: .; CDR3aa: ASSYPGFNEKLF